This TCR beta chain was observed in a study of blood T cell repertoires in COVID-19 (TCRdb year 2020). With respect to the entire study: Collaborator samples came from the United States, Italy and Spain and covered acute and convalescent phases of COVID-19. The prospective study material was composed of cDNA or gDNA derived from T cells, B-cell-depleted T cells, or PBMCs. The dataset comprised deeply sampled blood TCRbeta repertoires from subjects exposed to, actively infected with, or recovered from COVID-19. A freely available public database, intended as a resource for researchers studying the immune response to SARS-CoV-2, is where the repertoires were released. The samples were drawn from the first 160 participants of the ongoing ImmuneRACE study and from roughly 1,300 subjects provided by 6 global collaborators. Nearly every sample came with metadata listing a de-identified subject ID, COVID-19 status, age in years and sex. Where available, HLA class I and class II types were obtained from metadata supplied by the sample provider rather than from assay-based typing.

The CDR3 covers 12 residues, taking in both the cysteine and the phenylalanine. Only CDR3 DNA is held: 36 bases, read in frame from base 1. V and J lose 6 bases and 2 bases, and a span of 7 bases separates them. TCRbeta CDR3 regions were amplified from genomic DNA by means of the immunoSEQ Assay, a bias-controlled multiplex PCR. The original pipeline was this. Within the assay, amplification of reference gene primers was used to estimate how many nucleated cells each sample contained. To quantify the absolute abundance of each unique TCRbeta CDR3 rearrangement, sequence reads were collapsed and filtered. Productive Simpson clonality was computed per sample as the square root of Simpson's diversity index over productive rearrangements. This is the immuneACCESS table as TCRdb keeps it, with only in-frame sequences that have V and J called. A part of the clones is gone; compared with another copy, unresolved V genes explain less than half, and the rest is unexplained. That table furnishes V, J and clone size, whereas the DNA furnished D and trimming. This sample is represented by over 200,000 clones; roughly 91% of them were singletons. Less than 4.5% of the sample lies in the top ten.

Participants in the prospective study were enrolled through a virtual design, were aged roughly 18 to 95 years, and lived in some 24 United States geographic areas. Cohort assignment in the prospective study relied on participant-reported clinical history from a screening survey and a study questionnaire. In the prospective study, whole blood, serum and a nasopharyngeal or oropharyngeal swab were collected from each participant by mobile phlebotomists. Additional blood draws and questionnaires over an approximately two-month period could optionally be provided by prospective study participants. Prospective study blood samples were shipped either frozen or at room temperature before DNA extraction. Study-wide findings and limitations: The amount of clinical and demographic metadata varied by source and participant and was provided uncurated.

A remark on this clone: The specificity of this receptor is unknown. No base quality values were provided; no much bigger clone lies one nucleotide off.

The receptor's source is a woman in her 30s with acute COVID-19. The chain is assembled from TRBV23-1 and TRBJ1-1; too little of a D gene remains to name it. TRBV23-1 is filed as an ORF, its function uncertain. The sample comprised PBMCs or T cells enriched from blood (not recorded which). At the DNA level, the sequence is TGCGCCAGCAGCCCTTATAACACTGAAGCTTTCTTT. This is translated as CASSPYNTEAFF.